The present T cell receptor (beta chain) was sequenced within a study of blood T cell repertoires in COVID-19. Turning to the study itself: Some COVID-19 samples were acute and others convalescent; all came from the United States, Italy and Spain. Sources were T cells, B-cell-depleted T cells, or PBMCs; the material itself was cDNA or gDNA.

Only in-frame clones appear in the TCRdb table, and some are missing; sequencing was by immunoSEQ multiplex PCR. The sample holds roughly 500,000 clones, 70% to 90% seen once. The germline gives CDR1 SGHTA, CDR2 FQGNSA. V was trimmed by 3 bases and J by 6 bases, leaving 7 bases between them. The CDR3 is made up of 12 amino acids. As to this clone: This CDR3 is also generated by other DNA sequences in the sample.

Sequencing was done on a sample of peripheral blood. J is TRBJ2-3 and V is TRBV7-2; D call uncertain. This sequence was found in a human donor in a cohort sampled during active COVID-19. The CDR3 DNA reads as TGTGCCAGCAGCTTCTCACGGGATACGCAGTATTTT. It is translated as CASSFSRDTQYF.